The clone carrying this TCR beta chain was picked up a small number of times. The antigen is not known. Germline V gene data show CDR1 as MDHEN and CDR2 as SYDVKM. The V and J ends lost 7 bases and 9 bases, in that order; junction bases with no gene match: 16. The length of the CDR3 is 18 residues. The sample originates from a study of shared clonotypes between healthy human individuals. The sorted-subset replicate PCRs were given about 210 ng DNA, which is tens of thousands of T cell genomes. Sequencing was performed with immunoSEQ multiplex PCR; in TCRdb, only in-frame clones are kept and a portion is missing. This sample yields roughly 330,000 clones, of which over 65% are seen a single time; 10% to 13% belongs to the top ten. Overall study results and limits: Clonotypes shared by all four sorted-subset donors had higher generation probabilities than non-shared clonotypes. What naive subsets generally showed was a larger estimated richness than memory subsets showed.

Caucasian adults residing in Nashville, Tennessee made up all the donors. This sequence was found in a young man in good health. The sequenced sample was memory CD4+ T cells sorted from blood. Stated subset: CD45RA-negative fraction. The chain combines TRBV28 with TRBJ2-1, with TRBD2 matching 15 bases. CDR3 in DNA: TGTGCCAGCACTCATATCGGACTAGCGGGAGGGTCCGGCGTTGAGCAGTTCTTC. Its protein is CASTHIGLAGGSGVEQFF.